Listed below are T cell receptor beta chains from one sample, sequenced in a study of naive and memory T cell subsets. TCRdb redid the calling of the UMI-ligation and nested PCR reads with MiXCR, one entry per CDR3 protein. The table has over 130,000 distinct CDR3 sequences, about a fifth seen once. The sequencing sample was made of naive CD8+ T cells from blood. These receptors were obtained from a human donor in good health. Both conserved end residues are part of each CDR3. The order of the fields is J gene, D gene, V gene, clone size, CDR3 length, CDR3 protein, CDR3 DNA. A D gene is named only where the DNA matches it firmly. A row's size may be missing; if present it is once, few, many or a size class.

>TRBJ2-1|.|TRBV28|few|16
CASSSPGTEPTNEQFF
TGTGCCAGCAGCTCCCCCGGGACCGAGCCTACCAATGAGCAGTTCTTC
>TRBJ2-1|.|TRBV5-1|.|15
CASSLGAISYNEQFF
TGCGCCAGCAGCTTGGGTGCTATCTCCTACAATGAGCAGTTCTTC
>TRBJ2-3|TRBD2|TRBV6-1|few|15
CASRDLAGVTDTQYF
TGTGCCAGCAGGGACTTAGCGGGAGTAACAGATACGCAGTATTTT
>TRBJ2-1|.|TRBV4-3|few|15
CASSQDGGDYNEQFF
TGCGCCAGCAGCCAAGATGGCGGAGACTACAATGAGCAGTTCTTC
>TRBJ2-1|.|TRBV6-6|.|13
CASIEGGWDEQFF
TGTGCCAGCATTGAGGGAGGTTGGGATGAGCAGTTCTTC
>TRBJ2-5|TRBD2|TRBV25-1|.|17
CASSYRTSGSSKETQYF
TGTGCCAGCTCATATCGGACTAGCGGGAGTTCCAAAGAGACCCAGTACTTC
>TRBJ2-1|.|TRBV7-8|.|15
CASSLADISYNEQFF
TGTGCCAGCAGCTTAGCAGACATATCCTACAATGAGCAGTTCTTC
>TRBJ2-1|.|TRBV24-1|.|14
CATSPGDGFNEQFF
TGTGCCACCAGCCCAGGGGATGGGTTCAATGAGCAGTTCTTC
>TRBJ2-7|.|TRBV27|.|15
CASSLSFGQHYEQYF
TGTGCCAGCAGCCTTTCCTTCGGACAGCACTACGAGCAGTACTTC
>TRBJ2-1|.|TRBV4-1|.|12
CASSQASDEQFF
TGCGCCAGCAGCCAGGCATCGGATGAGCAGTTCTTC
>TRBJ2-5|TRBD2|TRBV5-1|few|18
CASSHGLAGGSTLETQYF
TGCGCCAGCAGCCACGGACTAGCGGGAGGCTCAACCTTAGAGACCCAGTACTTC
>TRBJ1-5|TRBD1|TRBV28|.|20
CASSLTTGTGMVVGNQPQHF
TGTGCCAGCAGCCTAACAACCGGGACAGGGATGGTCGTGGGAAATCAGCCCCAGCATTTT
>TRBJ2-4|.|TRBV7-2|few|15
CASSSTALAKNIQYF
TGTGCCAGCAGCTCCACTGCTTTAGCCAAAAACATTCAGTACTTC
>TRBJ2-7|TRBD1|TRBV5-1|many|14
CASSTGTGTYEQYF
TGCGCCAGCAGCACCGGGACAGGGACCTACGAGCAGTACTTC
>TRBJ1-6|.|TRBV12-3/TRBV12-4|.|14
CASSFGLGLGPLHF
TGTGCCAGCAGTTTTGGACTGGGGCTAGGACCCCTCCACTTT
>TRBJ2-5|.|TRBV27|.|13
CASSPRQQETQYF
TGTGCCAGCAGTCCCCGACAGCAAGAGACCCAGTACTTC
>TRBJ2-7|TRBD2|TRBV7-9|few|15
CASRPGTSGSYEQYF
TGTGCCAGCAGACCCGGGACTAGCGGCTCCTACGAGCAGTACTTC
>TRBJ2-1|.|TRBV28|.|12
CASSLDFYEQFF
TGTGCCAGCAGTTTAGACTTCTATGAGCAGTTCTTC
>TRBJ2-1|TRBD2|TRBV27|.|15
CASSPGTSGSNEQFF
TGTGCCAGCAGTCCCGGGACTAGCGGGAGTAATGAGCAGTTCTTC
>TRBJ2-4|.|TRBV6-2/TRBV6-3|.|18
CASSYPFTSVGAKNIQYF
TGTGCCAGCAGTTACCCTTTCACGAGTGTAGGGGCCAAAAACATTCAGTACTTC
>TRBJ1-2|TRBD1|TRBV7-9|few|16
CASSSLPGQENYGYTF
TGTGCCAGCAGCTCACTCCCCGGACAGGAAAACTATGGCTACACCTTC
>TRBJ2-5|.|TRBV7-6|few|13
CASSLEFQETQYF
TGTGCCAGCAGCTTAGAATTCCAAGAGACCCAGTACTTC
>TRBJ1-1|TRBD1|TRBV28|.|15
CASSSSTGVDTEAFF
TGTGCCAGCAGTTCCTCGACAGGGGTGGACACTGAAGCTTTCTTT
>TRBJ1-3|.|TRBV2|few|14
CASSEYSSGNTIYF
TGTGCCAGCAGTGAATACAGCTCTGGAAACACCATATATTTT